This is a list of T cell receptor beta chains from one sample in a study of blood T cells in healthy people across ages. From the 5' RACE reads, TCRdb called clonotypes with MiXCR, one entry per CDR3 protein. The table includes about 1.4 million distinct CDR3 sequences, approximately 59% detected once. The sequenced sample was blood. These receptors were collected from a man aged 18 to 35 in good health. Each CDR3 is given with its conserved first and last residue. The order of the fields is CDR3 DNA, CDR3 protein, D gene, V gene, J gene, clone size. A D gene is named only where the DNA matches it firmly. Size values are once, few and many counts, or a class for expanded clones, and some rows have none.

cdr3_nt: TGTGCCAGCAGTCCTAGAAGACAGATCTTATATCAGCCCCAGCATTTT
cdr3_aa: CASSPRRQILYQPQHF
d_call: NA
v_call: TRBV28
j_call: TRBJ1-5
clone_size: NA

cdr3_nt: TGTGCCTGGAGTGTAGGTCGGGATTACCAAGAGACCCAGTTCTTC
cdr3_aa: CAWSVGRDYQETQFF
d_call: NA
v_call: TRBV30
j_call: TRBJ2-1
clone_size: NA

cdr3_nt: TGCGCCAGCAGCCAAGAGCAGGGGGGAAGCACAGATACGCAGTATTTT
cdr3_aa: CASSQEQGGSTDTQYF
d_call: NA
v_call: TRBV4-1
j_call: TRBJ2-3
clone_size: few

cdr3_nt: TGTGCCAGCAGTTCAGACTTTTATGGCTACACCTTC
cdr3_aa: CASSSDFYGYTF
d_call: NA
v_call: TRBV27
j_call: TRBJ1-2
clone_size: few

cdr3_nt: TGTGCCAGCAGTTTGTGGGACAGGGACCCCTACGAGCAGTACTTC
cdr3_aa: CASSLWDRDPYEQYF
d_call: TRBD1
v_call: TRBV12-3/TRBV12-4
j_call: TRBJ2-7
clone_size: few

cdr3_nt: TGTGCCAGCAGCAAAGCCGAATGGACGGTGAGCTCCTATAATTCACCCCTCCACTTT
cdr3_aa: CASSKAEWTVSSYNSPLHF
d_call: NA
v_call: TRBV21-1
j_call: TRBJ1-6
clone_size: NA

cdr3_nt: TGCGCCAGCAGCTCCCGGGACAGGGGGCAAAATACGCAGTATTTT
cdr3_aa: CASSSRDRGQNTQYF
d_call: TRBD1
v_call: TRBV5-1
j_call: TRBJ2-3
clone_size: NA

cdr3_nt: TGCGCCAGCAGCTTGGGCCCGGGACTAGCGGGAGTAATCGGGGAAGTCGAGCAGTACTTC
cdr3_aa: CASSLGPGLAGVIGEVEQYF
d_call: TRBD2
v_call: TRBV5-1
j_call: TRBJ2-7
clone_size: once

cdr3_nt: TGTGCCAGCAGTTACAGCGGGGGGCACCCCCAAGAGACCCAGTACTTC
cdr3_aa: CASSYSGGHPQETQYF
d_call: TRBD2
v_call: TRBV6-5
j_call: TRBJ2-5
clone_size: NA

cdr3_nt: TGTGCCAGCAGTTACTCGATAGGGGCGCAAGATACGCAGTATTTT
cdr3_aa: CASSYSIGAQDTQYF
d_call: NA
v_call: TRBV6-5
j_call: TRBJ2-3
clone_size: few

cdr3_nt: TGTGCCAGCAGTTTAAGGCAGACACCTGGCTACGAGCAGTACTTC
cdr3_aa: CASSLRQTPGYEQYF
d_call: NA
v_call: TRBV12-3/TRBV12-4
j_call: TRBJ2-7
clone_size: few

cdr3_nt: TGTGCCAGCAGCCTCCAGTTTATCGATGGCTACACCTTC
cdr3_aa: CASSLQFIDGYTF
d_call: NA
v_call: TRBV11-2
j_call: TRBJ1-2
clone_size: NA

cdr3_nt: TGTGCCAGCAGTCCGGGACAGGGCATTTCTGGGGCCAACGTCCTGACTTTC
cdr3_aa: CASSPGQGISGANVLTF
d_call: TRBD1
v_call: TRBV6-6
j_call: TRBJ2-6
clone_size: NA

cdr3_nt: TGTGCCAGCAGCCAAGATCCCGGGGGCCAGCAGTACTTC
cdr3_aa: CASSQDPGGQQYF
d_call: NA
v_call: TRBV14
j_call: TRBJ2-5
clone_size: NA

cdr3_nt: TGTGCCAGCAGCCCCTATTTCTCCGGAGGGAGTCAACACTATGGCTACACCTTC
cdr3_aa: CASSPYFSGGSQHYGYTF
d_call: NA
v_call: TRBV28
j_call: TRBJ1-2
clone_size: once

cdr3_nt: TGTGCCATCTCTACAACCCCAAGCTCCTACGAGCAGTACTTC
cdr3_aa: CAISTTPSSYEQYF
d_call: NA
v_call: TRBV10-3
j_call: TRBJ2-7
clone_size: NA

cdr3_nt: TGCAGAACGGTGGATACGAACACTGAAGCTTTCTTT
cdr3_aa: CRTVDTNTEAFF
d_call: NA
v_call: TRBV29-1
j_call: TRBJ1-1
clone_size: NA

cdr3_nt: TGCAGCGTTTACGGGACAGGGGCTCGTGGCTACACCTTC
cdr3_aa: CSVYGTGARGYTF
d_call: TRBD1
v_call: TRBV29-1
j_call: TRBJ1-2
clone_size: NA

cdr3_nt: TGTGCCATCACCCCAACGGGGGCAGACTCCTACGAGCAGTACTTC
cdr3_aa: CAITPTGADSYEQYF
d_call: NA
v_call: TRBV10-3
j_call: TRBJ2-7
clone_size: few

cdr3_nt: TGCGCCAGCAGCCCGGACGGGGGGATTTCCAACGTCCTGACTTTC
cdr3_aa: CASSPDGGISNVLTF
d_call: TRBD2
v_call: TRBV5-1
j_call: TRBJ2-6
clone_size: NA

cdr3_nt: TGCAGCGCCGGTCGTAGGGACAGTTCCTCAAATGAGCAGTTCTTC
cdr3_aa: CSAGRRDSSSNEQFF
d_call: TRBD1
v_call: TRBV29-1
j_call: TRBJ2-1
clone_size: NA

cdr3_nt: TGTGCCAGCAGTGACGGGACCGTGGGGGATACGCAGTATTTT
cdr3_aa: CASSDGTVGDTQYF
d_call: NA
v_call: TRBV6-5
j_call: TRBJ2-3
clone_size: few

cdr3_nt: TGTGCCAGCAGCCAAGACCGGTCGACTAGCGGGACAAGCTCCTACGAGCAGTACTTC
cdr3_aa: CASSQDRSTSGTSSYEQYF
d_call: TRBD2
v_call: TRBV4-2
j_call: TRBJ2-7
clone_size: once

cdr3_nt: TGTGCCAGTAGTATTGAAACAGGGGCCCTGAACACTGAAGCTTTCTTT
cdr3_aa: CASSIETGALNTEAFF
d_call: TRBD1
v_call: TRBV19
j_call: TRBJ1-1
clone_size: once

cdr3_nt: TGCGCCAGCAGCATCCAGAGCTCCTACAATGAGCAGTTCTTC
cdr3_aa: CASSIQSSYNEQFF
d_call: NA
v_call: TRBV5-1
j_call: TRBJ2-1
clone_size: few

cdr3_nt: TGTGCCAGCAGTTCCGGGGCGCTGGGAGGGTGGAGGGGGAGCCGGACTTACGAGCAGTACTTC
cdr3_aa: CASSSGALGGWRGSRTYEQYF
d_call: NA
v_call: TRBV28
j_call: TRBJ2-7
clone_size: NA

cdr3_nt: TGTGCCAGCGGGTTGACGGACCAACGATCCTACAATGAGCAGTTCTTC
cdr3_aa: CASGLTDQRSYNEQFF
d_call: NA
v_call: TRBV6-5
j_call: TRBJ2-1
clone_size: NA

cdr3_nt: TGCGCCAGCAGCCAAGATCTTTATCGGGATAGAAACAATGAGCAGTTCTTC
cdr3_aa: CASSQDLYRDRNNEQFF
d_call: NA
v_call: TRBV4-1
j_call: TRBJ2-1
clone_size: few

cdr3_nt: TGTGCCAGCAGCACATATGACAGAGGCTATGGCTACACCTTC
cdr3_aa: CASSTYDRGYGYTF
d_call: NA
v_call: TRBV25-1
j_call: TRBJ1-2
clone_size: NA

cdr3_nt: TGCGCCAGCAGCCAAGATGCGTACAGACCTAACGACACTGAAGCTTTCTTT
cdr3_aa: CASSQDAYRPNDTEAFF
d_call: NA
v_call: TRBV4-1
j_call: TRBJ1-1
clone_size: once

cdr3_nt: TGTGCCATCAGTGAGTCGTTGGGACCGGGAAAGGACGAGCAGTACTTC
cdr3_aa: CAISESLGPGKDEQYF
d_call: NA
v_call: TRBV10-3
j_call: TRBJ2-7
clone_size: few

cdr3_nt: TGTGCCATCAGTGCCTCGGAGGTAACAGGGGTGAACACTGAAGCTTTCTTT
cdr3_aa: CAISASEVTGVNTEAFF
d_call: TRBD1
v_call: TRBV10-3
j_call: TRBJ1-1
clone_size: NA

cdr3_nt: TGTGCCATCAGTGGCCGAACTGAACAGTTCTTC
cdr3_aa: CAISGRTEQFF
d_call: NA
v_call: TRBV10-3
j_call: TRBJ2-1
clone_size: NA

cdr3_nt: TGTGCCAGCAGTTACTCGGGGACTAGCGGGCCAGATACGCAGTATTTT
cdr3_aa: CASSYSGTSGPDTQYF
d_call: TRBD2
v_call: TRBV6-5
j_call: TRBJ2-3
clone_size: NA

cdr3_nt: TGTGCCTGCTCTGATGGTAGGCGGGTATCGACAGATACGCAGTATTTT
cdr3_aa: CACSDGRRVSTDTQYF
d_call: NA
v_call: TRBV11-2
j_call: TRBJ2-3
clone_size: NA

cdr3_nt: TGTGCCAGCAGCCACGGTGCGGGCGTACCCATTAACAATGAGCAGTTCTTC
cdr3_aa: CASSHGAGVPINNEQFF
d_call: NA
v_call: TRBV3-1
j_call: TRBJ2-1
clone_size: NA

cdr3_nt: TGTGCCAGCAGCTTAGCGGGACTCTCGGGGGATACGCAGTATTTT
cdr3_aa: CASSLAGLSGDTQYF
d_call: NA
v_call: TRBV7-2
j_call: TRBJ2-3
clone_size: NA

cdr3_nt: TGCAGCGTTGAATCTTCAGGGGCTAACTATGGCTACACCTTC
cdr3_aa: CSVESSGANYGYTF
d_call: NA
v_call: TRBV29-1
j_call: TRBJ1-2
clone_size: few

cdr3_nt: TGTGCCATCAGTGAAGAGGCCCCCGCGTATAGCAATCAGCCCCAGCATTTT
cdr3_aa: CAISEEAPAYSNQPQHF
d_call: NA
v_call: TRBV10-3
j_call: TRBJ1-5
clone_size: NA

cdr3_nt: TGTGCCAGCAGTCCCCGCGGGGCATGGACAGATACGCAGTATTTT
cdr3_aa: CASSPRGAWTDTQYF
d_call: NA
v_call: TRBV27
j_call: TRBJ2-3
clone_size: once

cdr3_nt: TGCAGCGTTGCCCGGGACAGTTACGAGCAGTACTTC
cdr3_aa: CSVARDSYEQYF
d_call: TRBD1
v_call: TRBV29-1
j_call: TRBJ2-7
clone_size: many

cdr3_nt: TGTGCCAGCGGCCCCCAAGGCCAGTTCAATAATGAAAAACTGTTTTTT
cdr3_aa: CASGPQGQFNNEKLFF
d_call: NA
v_call: TRBV7-2
j_call: TRBJ1-4
clone_size: NA

cdr3_nt: TGCAGTGCTAGAACGGACATGGATTCCTACAATGAGCAGTTCTTC
cdr3_aa: CSARTDMDSYNEQFF
d_call: NA
v_call: TRBV20-1
j_call: TRBJ2-1
clone_size: NA

cdr3_nt: TGTGCCAGCAGCATTGGATCCGGACAGGAAAAACTGTTTTTT
cdr3_aa: CASSIGSGQEKLFF
d_call: NA
v_call: TRBV7-9
j_call: TRBJ1-4
clone_size: NA

cdr3_nt: TGCGCCAGCAGCCCACAACAGGGGAATCAGCCCCAGCATTTT
cdr3_aa: CASSPQQGNQPQHF
d_call: TRBD1
v_call: TRBV4-1
j_call: TRBJ1-5
clone_size: few

cdr3_nt: TGTGCCAGCAGTTCCCTTGACCAGTTCCCCAAAAACATTCAGTACTTC
cdr3_aa: CASSSLDQFPKNIQYF
d_call: NA
v_call: TRBV27
j_call: TRBJ2-4
clone_size: NA

cdr3_nt: TGTGCCAGCAGCCCTGGGACTAGCGGGGGATCAGCGGAGAGCTCCTACAATGAGCAGTTCTTC
cdr3_aa: CASSPGTSGGSAESSYNEQFF
d_call: TRBD2
v_call: TRBV11-2
j_call: TRBJ2-1
clone_size: NA

cdr3_nt: TGCGCCAGCAGCTTGTTACCGGGAAGCGGGAACATTCAGTACTTC
cdr3_aa: CASSLLPGSGNIQYF
d_call: NA
v_call: TRBV5-1
j_call: TRBJ2-4
clone_size: NA

cdr3_nt: TGTGCCAGCTCGGAAGGGACAGGGGGCTATTCACCCCTCCACTTT
cdr3_aa: CASSEGTGGYSPLHF
d_call: TRBD1
v_call: TRBV25-1
j_call: TRBJ1-6
clone_size: once

cdr3_nt: TGCAGTGCTAGAGGGGATAGCACCCACGAGCAGTACTTC
cdr3_aa: CSARGDSTHEQYF
d_call: NA
v_call: TRBV20-1
j_call: TRBJ2-7
clone_size: once

cdr3_nt: TGCAGCGTTGAGTTTGTGTCTGAAGCTTTCTTT
cdr3_aa: CSVEFVSEAFF
d_call: NA
v_call: TRBV29-1
j_call: TRBJ1-1
clone_size: few

cdr3_nt: TGTGCCAGCAGCTTAGACCCTAGCGCCGTGTACGAGCAGTACTTC
cdr3_aa: CASSLDPSAVYEQYF
d_call: NA
v_call: TRBV7-2
j_call: TRBJ2-7
clone_size: NA

cdr3_nt: TGTGCCAGCAATAGTCTCCGGGAATCGGCCTACTACGAGCAGTACTTC
cdr3_aa: CASNSLRESAYYEQYF
d_call: NA
v_call: TRBV6-2/TRBV6-3
j_call: TRBJ2-7
clone_size: few

cdr3_nt: TGCGCCAGCAGCTTAGGACAAATCCTAGCCAAAAACATTCAGTACTTC
cdr3_aa: CASSLGQILAKNIQYF
d_call: NA
v_call: TRBV5-1
j_call: TRBJ2-4
clone_size: NA

cdr3_nt: TGTGCCACCCAGACTAACACAGATACGCAGTATTTT
cdr3_aa: CATQTNTDTQYF
d_call: NA
v_call: TRBV24-1
j_call: TRBJ2-3
clone_size: NA

cdr3_nt: TGTGCCATCAGTGAGTCGCGCCTGGGGGAAGGCTATGGCTACACCTTC
cdr3_aa: CAISESRLGEGYGYTF
d_call: NA
v_call: TRBV10-3
j_call: TRBJ1-2
clone_size: NA

cdr3_nt: TGCAGTGGTATCTCTCCCTTAAGCTCCTACAATGAGCAGTACTTC
cdr3_aa: CSGISPLSSYNEQYF
d_call: NA
v_call: TRBV20-1
j_call: TRBJ2-7
clone_size: NA

cdr3_nt: TGCAGCGTTGTACCTAGCGGGGGTACCGGGGAGCTGTTTTTT
cdr3_aa: CSVVPSGGTGELFF
d_call: TRBD2
v_call: TRBV29-1
j_call: TRBJ2-2
clone_size: once

cdr3_nt: TGTGCCAGCAGCTATCCCCCGGGGGAAGCTAACTATGGCTACACCTTC
cdr3_aa: CASSYPPGEANYGYTF
d_call: NA
v_call: TRBV7-6
j_call: TRBJ1-2
clone_size: NA